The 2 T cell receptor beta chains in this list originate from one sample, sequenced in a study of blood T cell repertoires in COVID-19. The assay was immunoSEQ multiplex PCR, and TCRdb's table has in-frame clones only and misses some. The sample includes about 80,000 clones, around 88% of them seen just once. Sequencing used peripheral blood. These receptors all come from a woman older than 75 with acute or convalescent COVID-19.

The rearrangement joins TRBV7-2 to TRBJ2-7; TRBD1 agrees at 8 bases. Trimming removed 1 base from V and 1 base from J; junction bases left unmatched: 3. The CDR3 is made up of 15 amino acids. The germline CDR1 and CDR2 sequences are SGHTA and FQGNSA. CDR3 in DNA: TGTGCCAGCAGCTTAGGGGGACAGGATTCCTACGAGCAGTACTTC. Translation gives CASSLGGQDSYEQYF. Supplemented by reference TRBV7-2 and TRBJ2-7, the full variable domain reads GAGVSQSPSNKVTEKGKDVELRCDPISGHTALYWYRQSLGQGLEFLIYFQGNSAPDKSGLPSDRFSAERTGGSVSTLTIQRTQQEDSAVYLCASSLGGQDSYEQYFGPGTRLTVT.

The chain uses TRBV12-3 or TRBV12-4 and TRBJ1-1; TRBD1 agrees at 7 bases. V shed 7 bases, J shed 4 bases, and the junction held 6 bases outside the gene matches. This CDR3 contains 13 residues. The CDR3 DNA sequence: TGTGCCAGCAAGACAGGGTCCGGCACTGAAGCTTTCTTT. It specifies CASKTGSGTEAFF.